A single sample gave rise to the 14 T cell receptor beta chains below, sequenced in a study of a mutant IDH1 vaccine in newly diagnosed glioma. Sample time point: week 47, end of study. One vaccine dose held 300 ug of mutant IDH1 20-mer peptide and came with topical imiquimod. Antigen specificity for these receptors is unknown. Clones were sequenced by immunoSEQ multiplex PCR, and TCRdb holds only the in-frame ones, with some missing. The data hold about 32,000 clones, with about nine tenths observed a single time. Material: PBMCs, obtained from a glioma patient whose treatment included an IDH1 peptide vaccine. The receptors stem from a middle-aged man with glioma.

This chain joins TRBV9 and TRBJ2-2, with 7 bases lining up with TRBD2. Germline CDR1 and CDR2: SGDLS and YYNGEE. The CDR3 has 17 amino acids. With 0 bases clipped from V and 1 base from J, the junction kept 6 bases outside the gene matches. In nucleotides, the CDR3 is TGTGCCAGCAGCGTAGATGGCGGGAGCGGGAACACCGGGGAGCTGTTTTTT. It yields the protein CASSVDGGSGNTGELFF.

This chain connects TRBV19 to TRBJ1-5, with TRBD1 identical over 12 bases. The CDR3 length is 15 residues. The V and J ends lost 5 bases and 6 bases, in that order; junction bases with no gene match: 5. Germline V gene lookup returns CDR1 LNHDA and CDR2 SQIVND (reference sequence). CDR3 DNA sequence: TGTGCCAGTAGTTTGGGACAGGGGGCCGGTCAGCCCCAGCATTTT. This translates into CASSLGQGAGQPQHF.

The chain recombines TRBV6-1 with TRBJ2-3; 10 bases line up with TRBD1. Trimming took 5 bases from V and 4 from J; bases not matched to a gene: 6. The CDR3 extends over 15 amino acids. Germline V gene data show CDR1 as MNHNS and CDR2 as SASEGT. Written as DNA, the CDR3 is TGTGCCAGCAGTCCGACAGGGGGCGGGGCAGATACGCAGTATTTT. The encoded protein is CASSPTGGGADTQYF.

The chain recombines TRBV28 with TRBJ2-5; TRBD1 aligns across 12 bases. V dropped 4 bases and J dropped 2; count of bases not matched to a gene: 14. Germline CDR1 and CDR2: MDHEN and SYDVKM. The CDR3 sequence is 19 residues long. The CDR3 nucleotides are TGTGCCAGCAGTTCCCCTCCGGGACAGGGGGCTAGTAGGCAAGAGACCCAGTACTTC. Protein: CASSSPPGQGASRQETQYF.

V usage is TRBV27 and J usage is TRBJ1-2; tentatively, D is TRBD1 (6 bases). This CDR3 comprises 18 residues. Germline V gives CDR1 MNHEY, CDR2 SMNVEV (reference sequence). V lost 2 bases and J lost 6, with 25 bases in between. The CDR3 coding sequence is TGTGCCAGCAGTTTAGTTCCACCCGGGACAACGAAATTTAATGGCTACACCTTC. It codes for CASSLVPPGTTKFNGYTF.

This clone occurred a few times. This chain joins TRBV15 and TRBJ2-7, with 8 bases fitting TRBD2. Germline lookup yields CDR1 LNHNV and CDR2 YYDKDF (reference sequence). The V and J ends lost 0 bases and 4 bases, in that order; junction bases with no gene match: 8. This CDR3 has 16 amino acids. CDR3 DNA: TGTGCCACCAGCAGAGATTGGCGGGGGGTAGGATACGAGCAGTACGTC. Translation: CATSRDWRGVGYEQYV.

The rearrangement joins TRBV5-6 to TRBJ2-3; D is perhaps TRBD1 or TRBD2 (5 bases each). The V end was cut by 0 bases, the J end by 2 bases, with 13 bases between. In germline, CDR1 is SGHDT, CDR2 YYEEEE. The CDR3 extends over 16 amino acids. This CDR3 is CASSLAGAEDTDTQYF. The CDR3 region has the DNA TGTGCCAGCAGCTTGGCCGGGGCGGAAGACACAGATACGCAGTATTTT. The variable domain in full, completed from reference TRBV5-6 and TRBJ2-3, reads DAGVTQSPTHLIKTRGQQVTLRCSPKSGHDTVSWYQQALGQGPQFIFQYYEEEERQRGNFPDRFSGHQFPNYSSELNVNALLLGDSALYLCASSLAGAEDTDTQYFGPGTRLTVL.

Worth noting for this clone: One end of the junction is discordant with germline, which a read error may explain. The chain carries TRBV11-2 and TRBJ2-1; unclear D gene. This CDR3 is built from 14 residues. Looked up from germline, CDR1 is SGHAT and CDR2 is FQNNGV. The DNA for the CDR3 is TGTGCCAGCAGCTTAGTGCAGCCCTACGATGAGCAGTTCTTC. It is translated as CASSLVQPYDEQFF.

This chain connects TRBV4-1 to TRBJ2-1; no reliable D call. V lost 3 bases, J lost 6 bases, and 18 bases lay in between. Germline V gene lookup returns CDR1 MGHRA and CDR2 YSYEKL. The CDR3 extends over 16 amino acids. For the CDR3, the DNA is TGCGCCAGCAGCCAGGACCACTTATCAGGTACCAATGAGCAGTTCTTC. Protein sequence: CASSQDHLSGTNEQFF.

The rearrangement links TRBV28 to TRBJ2-5; D not resolved. CDR3 size: 14 residues. Germline V gene sequence: CDR1 MDHEN, CDR2 SYDVKM. Trimming pared 5 bases from V and 4 bases from J, leaving 14 bases between. In nucleotides, the CDR3 is TGTGCCAGCAGTCCCCCCTACGGGCGAGAGACCCAGTACTTC. Encoded protein: CASSPPYGRETQYF.

The gene calls are TRBV23-1 and TRBJ1-6; D gene uncertain. TRBV23-1 counts as an open reading frame of uncertain function. Trimming removed 7 bases at V and 4 bases at J, with 8 bases between. There are 13 residues in the CDR3. CDR3 in amino acids: CASTRGYNSPLHF. Here the CDR3 DNA reads TGCGCCAGCACCCGCGGTTATAATTCACCCCTCCACTTT.

The CDR3 DNA reads TGTGCCAGTAGTATAGAAGTCCAAGAGACCCAGTACTTC. It translates to CASSIEVQETQYF. The chain links TRBV19 to TRBJ2-5; D unresolved. Trimming shortened V by 0 bases and J by 1 base, and 3 bases separated the two germline ends. CDR3 length: 13 amino acids. The germline gives CDR1 LNHDA, CDR2 SQIVND (reference sequence).

J is TRBJ1-2 and V is TRBV30; the D gene is possibly TRBD1 (5 bases). The CDR3 runs to 13 residues. Germline values: CDR1 GTSNPN, CDR2 SVGIG (reference sequence). V was shortened by 4 bases and J by 4 bases, with 13 bases between the two germline ends. CDR3: CAWTRGWIYGYTF. The DNA of the CDR3 is TGTGCCTGGACCCGGGGGTGGATCTATGGCTACACCTTC.

The chain recombines TRBV5-8 with TRBJ2-2; tentative D call: TRBD1 (6 bases). The CDR3 loop spans 18 amino acids. The ends were cut back, 1 base at V and 1 base at J, with 17 bases in the middle. Germline CDR1 and CDR2: SGHTS and YDEGEE. As DNA, the CDR3 is TGTGCCAGCAGCTTGCCGACCTTTGAGACAGGGAACACCGGGGAGCTGTTTTTT. It encodes CASSLPTFETGNTGELFF.